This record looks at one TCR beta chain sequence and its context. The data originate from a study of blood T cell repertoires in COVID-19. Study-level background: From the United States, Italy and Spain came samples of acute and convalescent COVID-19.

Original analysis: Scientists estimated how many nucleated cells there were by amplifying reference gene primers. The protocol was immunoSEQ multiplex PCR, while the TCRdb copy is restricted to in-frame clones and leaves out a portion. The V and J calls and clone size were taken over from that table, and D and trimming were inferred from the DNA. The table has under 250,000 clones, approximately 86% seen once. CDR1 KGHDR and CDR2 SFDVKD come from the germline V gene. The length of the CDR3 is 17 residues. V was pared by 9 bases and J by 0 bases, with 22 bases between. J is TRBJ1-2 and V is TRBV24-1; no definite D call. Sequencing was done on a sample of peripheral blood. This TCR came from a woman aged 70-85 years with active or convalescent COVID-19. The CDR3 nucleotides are TGTGCCACCCACCACGGACGGGGAAACACAGCTAACTATGGCTACACCTTC. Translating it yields CATHHGRGNTANYGYTF.